This TCR beta chain originates from a study of immune evolution from preneoplasia to lung adenocarcinoma listed by TCRdb under 2021. Regarding the research as a whole: HLA loss of heterozygosity was seen in about 7%, 15% and 30% of AIS, MIA and ADC lesions, and in no AAH lesions. POLYSOLVER was used to infer class I HLA alleles from exome data, and LOHHLA was used to detect allele-specific HLA loss. The overall cohort comprised approximately 53 patients with pulmonary nodules who underwent surgical resection. The study reported that under 120 samples were used for TCR sequencing. The immune data were integrated with whole exome sequencing and methylation data obtained from the same cohort of nodules. The sample size was set by how many specimens were available, not by a prior power calculation. A total of about 51 patients contributed TCR sequencing data. The study used immune gene expression, TCR sequencing and multiplex immunofluorescence to profile the immune contexture of lung adenocarcinoma precursors and invasive adenocarcinoma. Resected precursor lesions (AAH, AIS, MIA) and invasive adenocarcinomas were each compared against paired morphologically normal lung tissue. What the authors observed across the whole study: Because every patient came from Japan and China, how well the results apply to Western populations was uncertain. The findings reflected association rather than direct causation, and larger cohorts with long-term follow-up and longitudinal biopsies were considered necessary. The highest T cell clonality was observed in KRAS-mutant nodules compared with EGFR-mutant or double wild-type lesions. The highest clonality was observed in normal lung, whereas higher T cell density and diversity but lower clonality appeared to be present in later-stage lesions. Normal lung had the highest top T cell clone frequencies, which appeared to decline progressively from AAH through AIS, MIA and invasive adenocarcinoma.

Between about 2013 and 2018, the patients underwent resection in either Japan or China. The histologic diagnosis of each case was independently confirmed on H&E slides by two lung cancer pathologists. For nucleic acid extraction, premalignant or tumor cells were enriched by macro-dissection following pathologic assessment. The AllPrep DNA/RNA FFPE Kit was used to isolate DNA from FFPE tissue. Using the immunoSEQ hsTCRbeta Kit, TCR beta CDR3 regions were sequenced from DNA. On the study's bioinformatics: The ImmunoSEQ Analyzer was used to analyse the TCR sequencing data. T cell clonality was calculated on productive rearrangements as 1 minus Pielou's evenness. To measure T cell diversity, the inverse Simpson index was applied to productive templates. T cell density was TCR beta template counts normalized to usable DNA, estimated by amplifying and sequencing housekeeping genes. TCR metrics were compared across histologic stages using two-sided Kruskal-Wallis tests. This is the immuneACCESS table as TCRdb keeps it, with only in-frame sequences that have V and J called. A part of the clones is gone; compared with another copy, unresolved V genes explain less than half, and the rest is unexplained. The DNA was the basis for D and trimming; V, J and clone size are from that table. This sample has roughly 5,000 clones in its table, and around four fifths of those were observed once. In total, the top ten clones hold 11% of the sample.

Relative to germline, V is 3 bases shorter and J is 8 bases shorter, with 13 bases between their ends. From the cysteine through the phenylalanine, the CDR3 covers 13 amino acids. Of all the DNA, just the CDR3 is kept, 39 bases in frame from base 1. The germline V gene encodes CDR1 SGHTA and CDR2 FQGTGA. A single count supports this clone. Its antigen is currently not known. Per-base qualities were not stored, and no clone one base away is much larger. The receptor's source is a person aged 55-80 years with lung adenocarcinoma. The chain is made from TRBV7-3 and TRBJ1-2, with the D gene not clear enough to name. The sequencing input was FFPE minimally invasive lung adenocarcinoma tissue. In light of the paper, this sample's cell subset or site label describes: micro-invasive lung adenocarcinoma (MIA). The CDR3 corresponds to CASSFPGLLGYTF. The bases read TGTGCCAGCAGCTTCCCGGGCCTGCTCGGCTACACCTTC.